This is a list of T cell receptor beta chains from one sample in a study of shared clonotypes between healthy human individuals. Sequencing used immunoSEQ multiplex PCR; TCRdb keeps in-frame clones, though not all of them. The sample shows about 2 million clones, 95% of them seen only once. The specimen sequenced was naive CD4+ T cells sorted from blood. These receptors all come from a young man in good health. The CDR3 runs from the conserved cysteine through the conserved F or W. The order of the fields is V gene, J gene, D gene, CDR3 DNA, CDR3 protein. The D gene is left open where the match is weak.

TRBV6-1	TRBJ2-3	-	TGTGCCAGTACGGGGTTGGATACGCAGTATTTT	CASTGLDTQYF
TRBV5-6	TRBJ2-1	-	TGTGCCAGCAGCTTGGGAGGGGCGGCTGTTAGGGTCAATGAGCAGTTCTTC	CASSLGGAAVRVNEQFF
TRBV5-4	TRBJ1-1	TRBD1	TGTGCCAGCAGCAGGGACAGAATGAACACTGAAGCTTTCTTT	CASSRDRMNTEAFF
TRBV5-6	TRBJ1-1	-	TGTGCCAGCAGCTTGGAAGGCCCCAACAGGGACACTGAAGCTTTCTTT	CASSLEGPNRDTEAFF
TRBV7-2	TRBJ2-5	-	TGTGCCAGCAGCTTAGTTGGTCAGATCCAAGAGACCCAGTACTTC	CASSLVGQIQETQYF
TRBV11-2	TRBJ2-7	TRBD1	TGTGCCAGCAGCTTAGATCTGGGGACAGGAACCTACGAGCAGTACTTC	CASSLDLGTGTYEQYF
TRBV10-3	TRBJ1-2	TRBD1	TGTGCCATCAGTGAGTCGACAGGGGGTACCTATGGCTACACCTTC	CAISESTGGTYGYTF
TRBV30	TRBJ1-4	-	TGTGCCTGGACACAAGGTCAGGGCAAACTGTTTTTT	CAWTQGQGKLFF
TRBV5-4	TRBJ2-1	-	TGTGCCAGCAGCTCATATGGGCCCAACGATCCCTACAATGAGCAGTTCTTC	CASSSYGPNDPYNEQFF
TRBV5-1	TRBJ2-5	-	TGCGCCAGCACTTTGGCGGCGCGAGTGGAAGAGACCCAGTACTTC	CASTLAARVEETQYF